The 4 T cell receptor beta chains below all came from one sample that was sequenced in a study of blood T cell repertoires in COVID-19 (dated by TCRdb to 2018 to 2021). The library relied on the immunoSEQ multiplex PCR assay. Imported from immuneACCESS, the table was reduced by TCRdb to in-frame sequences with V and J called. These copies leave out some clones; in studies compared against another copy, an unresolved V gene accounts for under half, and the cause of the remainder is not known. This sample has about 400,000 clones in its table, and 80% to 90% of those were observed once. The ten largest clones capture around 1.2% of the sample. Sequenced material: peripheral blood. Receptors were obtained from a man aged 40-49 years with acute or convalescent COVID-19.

CDR3 loop: CASRAGTAGNTIYF. The DNA for the CDR3 is TGTGCCAGCAGGGCCGGGACAGCTGGAAACACCATATATTTT. This rearrangement joins TRBV6-5 to TRBJ1-3; 7 nucleotides align to TRBD1. CDR1 and CDR2 from the germline V gene are MNHEY and SVGAGI. CDR3 length: 14 amino acids. Trimming at V came to 6 bases and at J to 2 bases, leaving 4 bases not matched to a gene.

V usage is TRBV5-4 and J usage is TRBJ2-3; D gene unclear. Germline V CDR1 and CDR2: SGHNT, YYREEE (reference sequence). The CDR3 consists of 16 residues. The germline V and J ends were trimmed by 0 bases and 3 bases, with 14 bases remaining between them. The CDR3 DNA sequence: TGTGCCAGCAGCTTGGCCCCTGGAGTGGCGACAGATACGCAGTATTTT. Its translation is CASSLAPGVATDTQYF.

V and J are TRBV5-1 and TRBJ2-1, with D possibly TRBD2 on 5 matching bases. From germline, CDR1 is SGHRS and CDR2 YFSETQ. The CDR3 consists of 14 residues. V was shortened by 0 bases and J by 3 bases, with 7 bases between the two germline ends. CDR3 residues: CASSLDSGYNEQFF. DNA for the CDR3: TGCGCCAGCAGCTTGGACAGCGGCTACAATGAGCAGTTCTTC.

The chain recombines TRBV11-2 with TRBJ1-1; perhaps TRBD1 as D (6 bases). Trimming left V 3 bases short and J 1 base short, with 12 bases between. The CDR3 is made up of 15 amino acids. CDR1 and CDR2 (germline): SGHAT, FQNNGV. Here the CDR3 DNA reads TGTGCCAGCAGCTTTCGGGGGGCTACGAACACTGAAGCTTTCTTT. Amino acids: CASSFRGATNTEAFF.